Presented here are 12 T cell receptor beta chains from one specimen sequenced in a study of blood T cell repertoires in COVID-19. Repertoires were generated with immunoSEQ multiplex PCR, while TCRdb's copy carries only in-frame clones and drops some. The sample lists under 150,000 clones; approximately 84% were seen once. Sequencing was performed on peripheral blood. The receptors derive from a man in his sixties with acute or convalescent COVID-19.

This clone was counted a few times. The chain uses TRBV18 and TRBJ1-4; the match to TRBD1 covers 9 bases. This CDR3 region has 17 residues. From germline, CDR1 is KGHSH and CDR2 LQKENI. The junction had 7 bases not matched to a gene; V was cut back by 3 bases and J by 2 bases. This CDR3 reads CASSPGQGSSTNEKLFF. Written as DNA, the CDR3 is TGTGCCAGCTCACCGGGACAGGGAAGTTCTACTAATGAAAAACTGTTTTTT.

This chain connects TRBV6-4 to TRBJ1-5; 7 nucleotides match TRBD1. Unmatched junction bases numbered 6, after V lost 6 bases and J lost 4 bases. CDR3 length: 14 amino acids. Per the germline V gene, CDR1 is MRHNA and CDR2 is SNTAGT. The CDR3 is CASSSDRANQPQHF. As DNA, the CDR3 is TGTGCCAGCAGCTCCGACAGGGCTAATCAGCCCCAGCATTTT.

The genes are TRBV7-8 and TRBJ2-3; a weak D match, TRBD2 (7 bases). Trimming left V 1 base short and J 4 bases short, with 15 bases between. This CDR3 comprises 16 residues. Germline CDR1 is SGHVS and CDR2 is FQNEAQ. The CDR3 region is CASSLVTGGQADTQYF. Written as DNA, the CDR3 is TGTGCCAGCAGCTTAGTTACCGGGGGGCAAGCAGATACGCAGTATTTT.

The V and J genes are TRBV19 and TRBJ2-7; weak D call: TRBD2 (5 bases). Trimming cost V 6 bases and J 2 bases, with 20 bases left between them. The length of the CDR3 is 16 residues. Germline V lookup: CDR1 LNHDA, CDR2 SQIVND (reference sequence). CDR3 residues: CASSISSDSAPYEQYF. CDR3 DNA: TGTGCCAGTAGCATATCCTCGGACTCAGCCCCCTACGAGCAGTACTTC.

The V call is TRBV4-1, the J call TRBJ1-2; D unclear. V lost 0 bases and J lost 7, with 9 bases in between. The CDR3 runs to 13 residues. CDR1 MGHRA and CDR2 YSYEKL come from the germline V gene. The CDR3 DNA is TGCGCCAGCAGCCAAGATAGAGGTCTTGGCTACACCTTC. This codes for CASSQDRGLGYTF.

The rearrangement joins TRBV5-8 to TRBJ1-2, with D maybe TRBD1 (6 bases). CDR3 length: 17 amino acids. Trimming took off 0 bases at V and 4 bases at J, with 19 bases between the two ends. From germline, CDR1 is SGHTS and CDR2 YDEGEE. CDR3 protein: CASSLAFGQPLGYGYTF. The CDR3 DNA reads TGTGCCAGCAGCTTGGCCTTCGGACAGCCCTTGGGCTATGGCTACACCTTC.

The chain joins TRBV5-1 to TRBJ2-5; 8 bases are shared with TRBD1. Germline CDR1 is SGHRS and CDR2 is YFSETQ. The CDR3 covers 15 residues. Unmatched junction bases numbered 2, after V lost 0 bases and J lost 1 base. Here the CDR3 reads CASSLEGQGQETQYF. In DNA, the CDR3 is TGCGCCAGCAGCTTGGAAGGACAGGGCCAAGAGACCCAGTACTTC.

The V call is TRBV6-5, the J call TRBJ1-3; D is possibly TRBD1 (6 bases). Germline V gene lookup returns CDR1 MNHEY and CDR2 SVGAGI. V lost 6 bases and J lost 0, with 12 bases in between. The CDR3 is 15 residues long. The CDR3 is CASSHRAGSGNTIYF. In DNA form, the CDR3 reads TGTGCCAGCAGCCACAGGGCCGGCTCTGGAAACACCATATATTTT.

The chain is built from TRBV4-1 and TRBJ2-7, with 9 bases that match TRBD1. J gave up 3 bases and V 2 bases, and 2 bases lay outside the gene matches. Per germline, CDR1 MGHRA and CDR2 YSYEKL. The CDR3 covers 14 residues. CDR3 residues: CASSQRQGVYEQYF. The DNA for the CDR3 is TGCGCCAGCAGCCAAAGACAGGGGGTCTACGAGCAGTACTTC.

The CDR3 nucleotides are TGTGCTAGTCAACGGGGAGGCAATCAGCCCCAGCATTTT. Its protein product is CASQRGGNQPQHF. The V call is TRBV12-5, the J call TRBJ1-5, with D unresolved. Trimming cost V 8 bases and J 2 bases, with 10 bases left between them. Germline lookup yields CDR1 LGHNT and CDR2 FRNRAP. This CDR3 region has 13 residues.

This chain connects TRBV6-5 to TRBJ2-1, with 10 bases fitting TRBD2. With V trimmed by 4 bases and J by 4 bases, 4 bases remained unmatched. Germline V lookup: CDR1 MNHEY, CDR2 SVGAGI. This CDR3 contains 15 residues. CDR3 loop: CASSLLAGIYNEQFF. The DNA of the CDR3 is TGTGCCAGCAGTTTACTAGCGGGAATTTACAATGAGCAGTTCTTC.

V is TRBV24-1 and J is TRBJ1-1; 8 bases match TRBD1. CDR3 length equals 12 residues. The germline V gene encodes CDR1 KGHDR and CDR2 SFDVKD. V shed 2 bases and J 8 bases; nucleotides not matched to a gene: 0. CDR3: CATSDWTGEAFF. The CDR3 DNA reads as TGTGCCACCAGTGATTGGACAGGGGAAGCTTTCTTT.